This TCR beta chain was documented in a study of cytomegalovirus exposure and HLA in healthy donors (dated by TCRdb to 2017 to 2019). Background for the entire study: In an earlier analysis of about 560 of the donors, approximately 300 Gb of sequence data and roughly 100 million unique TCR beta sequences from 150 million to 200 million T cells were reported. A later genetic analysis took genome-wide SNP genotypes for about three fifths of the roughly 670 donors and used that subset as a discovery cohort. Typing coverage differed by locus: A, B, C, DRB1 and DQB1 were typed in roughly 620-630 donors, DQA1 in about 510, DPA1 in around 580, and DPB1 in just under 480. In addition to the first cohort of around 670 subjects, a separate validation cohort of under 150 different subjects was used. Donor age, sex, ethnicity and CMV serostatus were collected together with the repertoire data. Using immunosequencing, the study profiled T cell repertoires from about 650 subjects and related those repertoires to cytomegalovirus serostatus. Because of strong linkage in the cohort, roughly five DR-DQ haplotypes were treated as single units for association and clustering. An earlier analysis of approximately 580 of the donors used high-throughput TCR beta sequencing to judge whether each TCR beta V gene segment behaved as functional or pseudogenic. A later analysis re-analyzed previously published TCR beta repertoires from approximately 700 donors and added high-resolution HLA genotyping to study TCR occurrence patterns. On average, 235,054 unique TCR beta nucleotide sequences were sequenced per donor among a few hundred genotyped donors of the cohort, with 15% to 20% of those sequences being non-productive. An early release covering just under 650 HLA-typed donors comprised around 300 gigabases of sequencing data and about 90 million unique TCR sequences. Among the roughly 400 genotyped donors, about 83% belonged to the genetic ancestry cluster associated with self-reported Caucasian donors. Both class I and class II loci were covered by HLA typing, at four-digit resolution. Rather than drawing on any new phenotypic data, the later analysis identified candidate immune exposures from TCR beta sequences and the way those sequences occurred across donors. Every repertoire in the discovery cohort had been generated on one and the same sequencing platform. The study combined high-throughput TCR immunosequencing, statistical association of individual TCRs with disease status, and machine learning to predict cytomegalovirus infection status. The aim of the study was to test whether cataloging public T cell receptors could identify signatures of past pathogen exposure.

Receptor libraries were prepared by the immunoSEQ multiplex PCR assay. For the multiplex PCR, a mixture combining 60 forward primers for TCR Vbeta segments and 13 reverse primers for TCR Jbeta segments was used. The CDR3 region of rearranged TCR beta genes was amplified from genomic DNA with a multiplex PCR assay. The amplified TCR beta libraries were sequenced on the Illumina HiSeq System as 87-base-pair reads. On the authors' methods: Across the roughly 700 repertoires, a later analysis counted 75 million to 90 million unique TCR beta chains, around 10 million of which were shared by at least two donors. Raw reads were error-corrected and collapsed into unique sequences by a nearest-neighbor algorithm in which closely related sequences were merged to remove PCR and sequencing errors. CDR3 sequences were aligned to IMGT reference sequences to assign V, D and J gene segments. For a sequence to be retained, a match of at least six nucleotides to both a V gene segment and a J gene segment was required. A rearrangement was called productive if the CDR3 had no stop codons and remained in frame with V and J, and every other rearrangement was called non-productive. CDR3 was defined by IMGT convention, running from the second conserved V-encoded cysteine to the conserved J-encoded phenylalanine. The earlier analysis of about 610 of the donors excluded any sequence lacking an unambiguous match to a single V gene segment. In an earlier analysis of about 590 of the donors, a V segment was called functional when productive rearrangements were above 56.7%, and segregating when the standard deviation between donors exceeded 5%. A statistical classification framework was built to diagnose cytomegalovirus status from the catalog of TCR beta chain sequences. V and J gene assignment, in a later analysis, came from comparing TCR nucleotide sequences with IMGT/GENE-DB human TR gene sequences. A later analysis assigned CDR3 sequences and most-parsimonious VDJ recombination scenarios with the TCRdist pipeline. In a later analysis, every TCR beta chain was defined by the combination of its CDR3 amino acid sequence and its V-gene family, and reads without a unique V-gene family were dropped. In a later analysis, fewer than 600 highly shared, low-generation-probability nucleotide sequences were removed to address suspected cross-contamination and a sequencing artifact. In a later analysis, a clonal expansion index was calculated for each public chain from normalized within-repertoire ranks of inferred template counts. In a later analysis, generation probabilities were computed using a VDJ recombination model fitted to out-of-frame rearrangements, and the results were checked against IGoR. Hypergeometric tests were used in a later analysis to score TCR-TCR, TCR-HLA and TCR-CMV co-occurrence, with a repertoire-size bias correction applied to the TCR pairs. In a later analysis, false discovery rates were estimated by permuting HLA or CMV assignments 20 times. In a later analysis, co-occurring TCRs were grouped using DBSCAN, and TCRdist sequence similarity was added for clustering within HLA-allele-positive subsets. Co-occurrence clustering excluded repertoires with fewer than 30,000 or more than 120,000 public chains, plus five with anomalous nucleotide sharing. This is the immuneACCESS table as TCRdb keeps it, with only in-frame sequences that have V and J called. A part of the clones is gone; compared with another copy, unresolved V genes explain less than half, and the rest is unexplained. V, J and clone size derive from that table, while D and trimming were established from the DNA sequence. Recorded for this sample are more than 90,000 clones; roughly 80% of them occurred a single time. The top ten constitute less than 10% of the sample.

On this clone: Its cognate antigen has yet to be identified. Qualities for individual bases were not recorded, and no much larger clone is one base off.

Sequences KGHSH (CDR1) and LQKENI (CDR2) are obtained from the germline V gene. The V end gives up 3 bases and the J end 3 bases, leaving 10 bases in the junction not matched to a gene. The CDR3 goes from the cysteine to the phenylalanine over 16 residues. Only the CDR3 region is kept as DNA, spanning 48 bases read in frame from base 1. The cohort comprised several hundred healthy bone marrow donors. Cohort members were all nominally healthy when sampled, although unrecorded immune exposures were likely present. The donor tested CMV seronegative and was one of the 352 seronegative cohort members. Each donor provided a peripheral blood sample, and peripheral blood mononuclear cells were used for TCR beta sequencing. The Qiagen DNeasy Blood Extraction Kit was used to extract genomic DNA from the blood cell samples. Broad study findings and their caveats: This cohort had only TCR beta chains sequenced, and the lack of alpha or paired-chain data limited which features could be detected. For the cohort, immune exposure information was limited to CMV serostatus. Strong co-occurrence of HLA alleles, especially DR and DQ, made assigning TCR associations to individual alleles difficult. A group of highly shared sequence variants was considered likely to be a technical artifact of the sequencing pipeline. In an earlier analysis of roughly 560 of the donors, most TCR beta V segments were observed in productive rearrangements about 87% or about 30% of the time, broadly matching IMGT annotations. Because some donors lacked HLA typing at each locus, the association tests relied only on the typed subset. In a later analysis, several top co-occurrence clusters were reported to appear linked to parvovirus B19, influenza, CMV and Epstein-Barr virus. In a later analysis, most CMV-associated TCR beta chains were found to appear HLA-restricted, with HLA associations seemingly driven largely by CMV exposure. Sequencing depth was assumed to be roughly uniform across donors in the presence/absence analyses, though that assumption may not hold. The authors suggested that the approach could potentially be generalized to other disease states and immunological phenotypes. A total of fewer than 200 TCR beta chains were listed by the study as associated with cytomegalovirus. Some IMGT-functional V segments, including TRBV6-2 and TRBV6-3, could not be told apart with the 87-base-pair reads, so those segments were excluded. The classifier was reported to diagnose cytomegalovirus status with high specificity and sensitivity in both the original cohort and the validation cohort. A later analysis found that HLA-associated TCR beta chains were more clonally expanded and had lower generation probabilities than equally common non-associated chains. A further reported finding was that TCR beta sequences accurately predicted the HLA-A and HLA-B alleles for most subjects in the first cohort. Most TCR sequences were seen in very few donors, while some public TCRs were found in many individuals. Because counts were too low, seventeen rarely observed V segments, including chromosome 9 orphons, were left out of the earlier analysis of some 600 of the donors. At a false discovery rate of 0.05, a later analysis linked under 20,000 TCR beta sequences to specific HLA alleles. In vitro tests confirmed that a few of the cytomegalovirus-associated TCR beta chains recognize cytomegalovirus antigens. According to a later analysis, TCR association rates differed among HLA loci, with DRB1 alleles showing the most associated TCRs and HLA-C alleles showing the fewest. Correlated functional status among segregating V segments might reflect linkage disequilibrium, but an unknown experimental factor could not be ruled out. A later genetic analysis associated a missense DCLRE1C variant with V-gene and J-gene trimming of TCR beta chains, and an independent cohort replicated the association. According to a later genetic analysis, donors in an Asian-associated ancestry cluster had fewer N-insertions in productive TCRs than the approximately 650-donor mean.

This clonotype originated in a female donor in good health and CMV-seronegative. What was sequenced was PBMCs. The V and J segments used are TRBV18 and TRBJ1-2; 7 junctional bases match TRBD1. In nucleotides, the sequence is TGTGCCAGCTCACCTACTAAAAATCAGGGGGACTATGGCTACACCTTC. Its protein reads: CASSPTKNQGDYGYTF.